One and the same sample provided the 9 T cell receptor beta chains below, sequenced in a study of blood T cell repertoires in COVID-19. TCRdb's table, derived via immunoSEQ multiplex PCR, lists solely in-frame clones and lacks some. The sample contains almost 250,000 clones, around 86% of which appear only once. Sample: peripheral blood. All receptors derive from a woman of 80 years or more with COVID-19, enrolled during active disease.

The gene calls are TRBV5-8 and TRBJ1-6; D gene uncertain. In germline, CDR1 is SGHTS, CDR2 YDEGEE. V was shortened by 4 bases and J by 8 bases, with 16 bases between the two germline ends. This CDR3 comprises 15 residues. The CDR3 region has the DNA TGTGCCAGCAGCCTGGTACGGCACAGTGATTCACCCCTCCACTTT. Its translation: CASSLVRHSDSPLHF.

This clone was seen a handful of times. The rearrangement joins TRBV7-9 to TRBJ1-5; D gene unclear. Between the trimmed V and J ends, which lost 2 bases and 5 bases, there was a span of 4 bases. CDR3 size: 12 residues. The germline V gene encodes CDR1 SEHNR and CDR2 FQNEAQ (reference sequence). Written as DNA, the CDR3 is TGTGCCAGCAGCTTACAGGATCAGCCCCAGCATTTT. The encoded protein is CASSLQDQPQHF.

This sequence joins TRBV7-8 and TRBJ2-7; D call uncertain. CDR1 SGHVS and CDR2 FQNEAQ come from the germline V gene. The CDR3 is 14 amino acids. The V and J ends lost 1 base and 2 bases respectively, with 9 bases between them. CDR3 DNA sequence: TGTGCCAGCAGCTTAGGTGCCAGGCCCTACGAGCAGTACTTC. Translated, it gives CASSLGARPYEQYF.

V is TRBV7-2 and J is TRBJ2-2, with no clear D. Germline CDR1 SGHTA, CDR2 FQGNSA. The germline V and J ends were trimmed by 2 bases and 5 bases, with 9 bases remaining between them. There are 14 residues in the CDR3. The CDR3 nucleotides read TGTGCCAGCAGCTTAATGAGAGCTACCGGGGAGCTGTTTTTT. This encodes CASSLMRATGELFF.

The chain employs TRBV5-1 and TRBJ1-5; D is undetermined. V lost 3 bases and J lost 4, with 11 bases in between. Per germline, CDR1 SGHRS and CDR2 YFSETQ. This CDR3 has 14 residues. The CDR3 reads CASSSEGGNQPQHF. The CDR3 region has the DNA TGCGCCAGCAGCTCCGAGGGAGGTAATCAGCCCCAGCATTTT.

This sequence joins TRBV9 and TRBJ1-4; 11 positions match TRBD1. The germline V gene encodes CDR1 SGDLS and CDR2 YYNGEE. The J segment lost 5 bases and the V segment lost 4 bases, leaving 4 bases of the junction unmatched. The CDR3 is 15 amino acids. CDR3 sequence: CASSPRDRGNEKLFF. The CDR3 DNA reads TGTGCCAGCAGCCCCCGGGACAGGGGGAATGAAAAACTGTTTTTT. Drawing the rest from reference TRBV9 and TRBJ1-4, the complete variable domain is DSGVTQTPKHLITATGQRVTLRCSPRSGDLSVYWYQQSLDQGLQFLIQYYNGEERAKGNILERFSAQQFPDLHSELNLSSLELGDSALYFCASSPRDRGNEKLFFGSGTQLSVL.

This rearrangement joins TRBV11-2 to TRBJ2-1; D uncertain. This CDR3 contains 13 residues. Germline loops: CDR1 SGHAT, CDR2 FQNNGV. Trimming removed 1 base at V and 4 bases at J, with 5 bases between. The CDR3: CASSLGQYNEQFF. The CDR3 DNA is TGTGCCAGCAGCTTAGGGCAGTACAATGAGCAGTTCTTC.

The V and J genes are TRBV29-1 and TRBJ1-4; 10 positions match TRBD1. This CDR3 region has 14 residues. Trimming cost V 3 bases and J 4 bases; bases outside gene matches: 2. Germline V CDR1 and CDR2: SQVTM, ANQGSEA. The DNA of the CDR3 is TGCAGCGTTGAGGGGACAGGGGATAATGAAAAACTGTTTTTT. This translates into CSVEGTGDNEKLFF.

The genes are TRBV3-1 (or the pseudogene TRBV3-2) and TRBJ1-5; D may be TRBD1 (5 bases). There are 18 residues in the CDR3. With 0 bases removed from V and 4 bases from J, the gap between germline ends came to 19 bases. Germline lookup yields CDR1 LGHDT and CDR2 YNNKEL (reference sequence). This CDR3 reads CASSQDTAPTTENQPQHF. As DNA, the CDR3 is TGTGCCAGCAGCCAAGATACGGCTCCCACGACAGAAAATCAGCCCCAGCATTTT.